These 28 T cell receptor beta chains were all obtained from the same sample, sequenced in a study of shared clonotypes between healthy human individuals (dated by TCRdb to about 2020). Library creation used the immunoSEQ multiplex PCR assay. Here the immuneACCESS table is served through TCRdb, limited to in-frame sequences with V and J called. Missing clones are a known gap in these copies; in checked studies unresolved V genes cover under half, and the rest lacks a known reason. Recorded for this sample are over 95,000 clones; 68% of them occurred a single time. Clones ranked in the top ten supply roughly 23% of the sample. Sample: memory CD8+ T cells sorted from blood. The cell subset or site tag for this specimen amounts to: CD45RO+ cells pooled with CCR7-negative TemRA cells. The receptors were gathered from a woman younger than 45 in good health.

The V gene is TRBV6-1, the J gene TRBJ1-2; D uncertain. CDR1 and CDR2 from the germline V gene are MNHNS and SASEGT. Trimming cost V 1 base and J 8 bases, with 17 bases left between them. The CDR3 is made up of 15 amino acids. The CDR3 loop reads CASSEGNTRVGGYTF. The CDR3 nucleotides read TGTGCCAGCAGTGAAGGAAACACCCGAGTAGGGGGCTACACCTTC.

V and J are TRBV11-2 and TRBJ2-2; D assignment may be TRBD1 or TRBD2 (5 bases each). Trimming removed 9 bases from V and 1 base from J, with 15 bases in between. The CDR3 runs 15 residues. CDR1 and CDR2 (germline): SGHAT, FQNNGV. CDR3 sequence: CASSEPGRNTGELFF. The CDR3 DNA reads as TGTGCCAGTAGTGAACCGGGACGGAACACCGGGGAGCTGTTTTTT. Full variable domain (missing parts from reference TRBV11-2 and TRBJ2-2): EAGVAQSPRYKIIEKRQSVAFWCNPISGHATLYWYQQILGQGPKLLIQFQNNGVVDDSQLPKDRFSAERLKGVDSTLKIQPAKLEDSAVYLCASSEPGRNTGELFFGEGSRLTVL.

V usage is TRBV25-1 and J usage is TRBJ2-7, with TRBD1 matching 8 bases. The ends lost 6 bases at V and 5 bases at J; junction bases unmatched: 6. Germline V gene sequence: CDR1 MGHDK, CDR2 SYGVNS. This CDR3 region has 13 residues. The chain's CDR3 is CASSLGQANEQYF. The DNA of the CDR3 is TGTGCCAGCAGCTTGGGACAGGCGAACGAGCAGTACTTC.

Many counts were recorded for this clone. This chain uses TRBV25-1 with TRBJ2-7; D is perhaps TRBD2 (6 bases). V was clipped by 4 bases and J by 1 base, with 14 bases between them. The CDR3 runs 15 residues. The germline V gene has CDR1 MGHDK and CDR2 SYGVNS. The CDR3 protein is CASSGPGTPSYEQYF. The DNA of the CDR3 is TGTGCCAGCAGTGGACCCGGGACTCCTTCCTACGAGCAGTACTTC.

The J gene is TRBJ2-3, the V gene TRBV6-5, with 9 bases lining up with TRBD1. Looked up from germline, CDR1 is MNHEY and CDR2 is SVGAGI. The CDR3 has 16 amino acids. The J segment lost 0 bases and the V segment lost 2 bases, leaving 3 bases of the junction unmatched. As DNA, the CDR3 is TGTGCCAGCAGTTACGCCGGGACAGGGAGCACAGATACGCAGTATTTT. Its translation is CASSYAGTGSTDTQYF.

J is TRBJ2-7 and V is TRBV5-1; possibly TRBD2 for D (6 bases). Trimming took 7 bases from V and 0 from J, leaving 11 bases between them. This CDR3 spans 13 amino acids. Germline V gene lookup returns CDR1 SGHRS and CDR2 YFSETQ. The CDR3 region has the DNA TGCGCCAGCCGGGGGACGGCCTCCTACGAGCAGTACTTC. It encodes CASRGTASYEQYF.

The gene calls are TRBV7-2 and TRBJ2-1; D perhaps matches TRBD2 (6 bases). V shed 1 base and J shed 7 bases, with 23 bases lying between them. Germline values: CDR1 SGHTA, CDR2 FQGNSA. The CDR3 has 18 amino acids. The DNA of the CDR3 is TGTGCCAGCAGCTTAGTCTGGGAGGAGCTATCGTCAGGGAATGAGCAGTTCTTC. Translating gives CASSLVWEELSSGNEQFF.

As DNA, the CDR3 is TGTGCCTGGAGTCAGGGACTAGCGGATTACAATGAGCAGTTCTTC. Its translation: CAWSQGLADYNEQFF. This chain connects TRBV30 to TRBJ2-1; 11 bases line up with TRBD2. CDR3 size: 15 residues. J gave up 4 bases and V 2 bases, and 4 bases lay outside the gene matches. Germline CDR1 reads GTSNPN; CDR2 reads SVGIG (reference sequence).

This clone was found many times. V gene TRBV21-1 combines with J gene TRBJ2-7; the table assigns TRBD1, which was not confirmed against the DNA. TRBV21-1 represents a pseudogene. The CDR3 is made up of 17 amino acids. CDR3 amino acids: CASSNFYRVSRAGEQYF. As DNA, the CDR3 is TGTGCCAGCAGCAACTTTTACAGGGTTTCGAGGGCCGGAGAGCAGTACTTC.

The chain links TRBV4-2 to TRBJ1-1; 8 nucleotides match TRBD1. After removal of 1 base from V and 3 bases from J, the junction contained 4 bases not matched to a gene. The germline gives CDR1 LGHNA, CDR2 YNFKEQ. The CDR3 runs to 15 residues. CDR3 loop: CASSQGQGLDTEAFF. The CDR3 coding sequence is TGTGCCAGCAGCCAAGGACAGGGGTTGGACACTGAAGCTTTCTTT.

The chain combines TRBV6-6 with TRBJ1-5; 7 positions agree with TRBD1. The CDR3 sequence is 14 residues long. CDR1 and CDR2 (germline): MNHNY, SVGAGI (reference sequence). V was clipped by 5 bases and J by 7 bases; unmatched bases: 8. The CDR3 here is CASSLQGVGQPQHF. The CDR3 nucleotides are TGTGCCAGCAGTCTTCAGGGGGTCGGCCAGCCCCAGCATTTT.

The CDR3: CATSRSGTGAYEQYF. For the CDR3, the DNA is TGTGCCACCAGCAGATCTGGGACAGGGGCCTACGAGCAGTACTTC. The V gene is TRBV15, the J gene TRBJ2-7, with 10 nucleotides matching TRBD1. The CDR3 loop spans 15 amino acids. The V gene's germline CDR1 is LNHNV and CDR2 YYDKDF (reference sequence). V lost 2 bases and J lost 2; bases outside the gene matches: 3.

This clone was observed a single time. The chain carries TRBV27 and TRBJ2-6; perhaps TRBD1 as D (7 bases). The CDR3 covers 18 residues. CDR1 and CDR2 (germline): MNHEY, SMNVEV (reference sequence). V was trimmed by 4 bases and J by 5 bases, leaving 21 bases between them. The CDR3 sequence is CASSSLPTGRRWANVLTF. CDR3 in DNA: TGTGCCAGCAGTTCCCTACCGACAGGGAGGCGTTGGGCCAACGTCCTGACTTTC.

The chain links TRBV6-1 to TRBJ1-3; 8 nucleotides line up with TRBD1. The J segment lost 5 bases and the V segment lost 7 bases, leaving 10 bases of the junction unmatched. The CDR3 is 15 residues long. Germline V lookup: CDR1 MNHNS, CDR2 SASEGT. For the CDR3, the DNA is TGTGCCAGCACCACCGGGACAGGAGGGCGAAACACCATATATTTT. This codes for CASTTGTGGRNTIYF.

This clone has just one count. The V gene is TRBV19, the J gene TRBJ2-2; D ambiguous. V was clipped by 3 bases and J by 3 bases, with 8 bases between them. The length of the CDR3 is 14 residues. Germline V lookup: CDR1 LNHDA, CDR2 SQIVND (reference sequence). This CDR3 reads CASSILLYTGELFF. The CDR3 DNA sequence: TGTGCCAGTAGTATCCTATTATACACCGGGGAGCTGTTTTTT.

The chain joins TRBV5-3 to TRBJ1-5, with 7 positions matching TRBD1. TRBV5-3 is an ORF, with its function uncertain. CDR3 length equals 19 residues. V lost 4 bases to trimming and J lost 4 bases; unmatched junction nucleotides: 20. In nucleotides, the CDR3 is TGTGCCAGAAGCCGGACCGGACAGGTTGGTTCGCGAATTAATCAGCCCCAGCATTTT. Translating gives CARSRTGQVGSRINQPQHF.

The chain has TRBV29-1 and TRBJ2-5, with 8 bases fitting TRBD2. Trimming removed 6 bases from V and 6 bases from J; junction bases left unmatched: 9. The length of the CDR3 is 13 residues. CDR1 and CDR2 from the germline V gene are SQVTM and ANQGSEA. CDR3: CSVPPGGTQTQYF. CDR3 sequence (DNA): TGCAGCGTACCCCCGGGAGGGACACAGACCCAGTACTTC. Looking up the rest from reference TRBV29-1 and TRBJ2-5 gives the full variable domain: SAVISQKPSRDICQRGTSLTIQCQVDSQVTMMFWYRQQPGQSLTLIATANQGSEATYESGFVIDKFPISRPNLTFSTLTVSNMSPEDSSIYLCSVPPGGTQTQYFGPGTRLLVL.

The chain joins TRBV19 to TRBJ2-2; no definite D call. Per germline, CDR1 LNHDA and CDR2 SQIVND (reference sequence). CDR3 length: 13 amino acids. Trimming stripped 9 bases from V and 4 bases from J, with 12 bases between. This CDR3 is CASSRLGTGELFF. CDR3 DNA: TGTGCCAGCTCAAGGTTAGGCACCGGGGAGCTGTTTTTT.

This chain links TRBV11-2 with TRBJ2-7; D is possibly TRBD2 (5 bases). Deletions cut 1 base from V and 2 bases from J, with 12 bases between. Germline CDR1 is SGHAT and CDR2 is FQNNGV. The CDR3 sequence is 15 residues long. The CDR3 nucleotides are TGTGCCAGCAGCTTAGGGGAGAACCCAGCCTACGAGCAGTACTTC. Its protein product is CASSLGENPAYEQYF.

The rearrangement uses TRBV5-1 and TRBJ1-2; no reliable D call. The CDR3 loop spans 15 amino acids. The germline gives CDR1 SGHRS, CDR2 YFSETQ. Trimming removed 0 bases at V and 4 bases at J, with 13 bases between. The CDR3 sequence is CASSLEVGSGYGYTF. Here the CDR3 DNA reads TGCGCCAGCAGCTTGGAGGTGGGATCGGGCTATGGCTACACCTTC. Full variable domain (outside the CDR3, taken from reference TRBV5-1 and TRBJ1-2): KAGVTQTPRYLIKTRGQQVTLSCSPISGHRSVSWYQQTPGQGLQFLFEYFSETQRNKGNFPGRFSGRQFSNSRSEMNVSTLELGDSALYLCASSLEVGSGYGYTFGSGTRLTVV.

V gene TRBV18 combines with J gene TRBJ1-4, with a weak D call TRBD1 (6 bases). Trimming removed 3 bases from V and 8 bases from J, with 19 bases in between. Germline CDR1 KGHSH, CDR2 LQKENI. The CDR3 length is 16 residues. This CDR3 is CASSPGQLSSGEKLFF. Written as DNA, the CDR3 is TGTGCCAGCTCACCCGGACAGCTCTCATCGGGGGAAAAACTGTTTTTT.

This chain joins TRBV7-9 and TRBJ2-7; D is ambiguous. Germline CDR1 SEHNR, CDR2 FQNEAQ (reference sequence). CDR3 length: 14 residues. V shed 6 bases and J shed 4 bases, with 16 bases lying between them. The CDR3 nucleotides read TGTGCCAGCAGTCCGGGCCTTCCTCTTTACGAGCAGTACTTC. It specifies CASSPGLPLYEQYF.

J is TRBJ2-5 and V is TRBV27; unclear D gene. The V gene's germline CDR1 is MNHEY and CDR2 SMNVEV (reference sequence). The CDR3 spans 12 residues. The V and J ends lost 5 bases and 4 bases respectively, with 8 bases between them. The CDR3 protein is CASSPSPETQYF. The CDR3 DNA is TGTGCCAGCAGTCCCTCCCCAGAGACCCAGTACTTC.

V gene TRBV7-2 combines with J gene TRBJ2-5; 9 nucleotides agree with TRBD1. Germline CDR1 reads SGHTA; CDR2 reads FQGNSA. V lost 1 base and J lost 5; bases outside the gene matches: 14. The CDR3 runs to 18 residues. In nucleotides, the CDR3 is TGTGCCAGCAGCTTAGGCTACCCGGGGACAGGGTTCCGGGAGACCCAGTACTTC. This codes for CASSLGYPGTGFRETQYF.

The chain is built from TRBV25-1 and TRBJ2-5; D not certain. Between the trimmed V and J ends, which lost 4 bases and 5 bases, there was a span of 2 bases. The CDR3 length is 10 residues. Germline CDR1 MGHDK, CDR2 SYGVNS. CDR3 sequence: CASSGETQYF. CDR3 nucleotide sequence: TGTGCCAGCAGTGGCGAGACCCAGTACTTC.

The chain links TRBV13 to TRBJ1-1; D uncertain. This CDR3 contains 14 residues. The germline V gene has CDR1 PRHDT and CDR2 FYEKMQ (reference sequence). V shed 1 base and J shed 8 bases, with 14 bases lying between them. The CDR3 protein is CASSLDTAVGEAFF. In DNA, the CDR3 is TGTGCCAGCAGCTTAGACACGGCTGTCGGAGAAGCTTTCTTT.

The chain employs TRBV5-1 and TRBJ1-1; 7 bases agree with TRBD1. Germline CDR1 is SGHRS and CDR2 is YFSETQ. The CDR3 covers 15 residues. The trim removed 2 bases at V and 7 bases at J, leaving 11 bases unmatched. The CDR3 DNA reads TGCGCCAGCAGCTTACTCGTTGACAGGGCTGGTGAAGCTTTCTTT. This codes for CASSLLVDRAGEAFF.

This clone has just a few counts. This CDR3 reads CASNRGQGLFSGEQYF. CDR3 nucleotides: TGTGCCAGCAACCGGGGACAGGGTCTTTTTAGTGGCGAGCAGTACTTC. The chain is built from TRBV7-9 and TRBJ2-7; TRBD1 matches at 9 bases. There are 16 residues in the CDR3. Germline lookup yields CDR1 SEHNR and CDR2 FQNEAQ (reference sequence). V lost 7 bases and J lost 6; bases outside the gene matches: 16.